This T cell receptor (beta chain) was sequenced in a study of CD8 T cells in Susac syndrome. After extraction with the RNeasy kit, roughly 0.5 to 1 ug of the RNA was reverse transcribed using random hexamers. TCRdb called the immunoSEQ multiplex PCR reads again in MiXCR, with one record for every CDR3 protein. The table includes around 270,000 distinct CDR3 sequences, about nine tenths detected once. The origin of this receptor is a human donor with multiple sclerosis. The source material was CD8+ T cells from PBMCs.

CDR3 DNA sequence: TGTGCCAGCAGCGTAGAGGACTACAATGAGCAGTTCTTC. The encoded protein is CASSVEDYNEQFF. V is TRBV9 and J is TRBJ2-1; D not resolved. The V end lost 0 bases, the J end lost 3 bases, and 4 bases lay between the germline ends. CDR1 and CDR2 from the germline V gene are SGDLS and YYNGEE. This CDR3 has 13 residues.